What follows describes a single TCR beta chain. The antigen is unknown. The authors ran a second PCR of about 6 to 11 cycles using a sample-barcoded 5' primer and a J-beta primer mix. TCRdb re-called the 5' RACE reads with MiXCR, one entry per CDR3 protein. The table shows about 730,000 distinct CDR3 sequences, with 40% to 45% occurring only once. The data derive from a study of blood T cells in healthy people across ages. Study-level findings and limits: The authors considered diversity estimates from one million T cells to be underestimates. Roughly linearly, TCR beta diversity per million T cells fell as age increased.

Material for sequencing was blood. The source of this sequence is a woman aged 60-75 years in good health.

CDR3 nucleotide sequence: TGCAGTGGAAGAGGGGCGGGGGGGTTTGGTGATGAGCAGTTCTTC. It yields the protein CSGRGAGGFGDEQFF. The chain is built from TRBV20-1 and TRBJ2-1, with 9 bases identical to TRBD2. V shed 7 bases, J shed 8 bases, and the junction held 15 bases outside the gene matches. The germline V gene has CDR1 DFQATT and CDR2 SNEGSKA (reference sequence). This CDR3 spans 15 amino acids.